This T cell receptor (beta chain) stems from a study of T cells in tumors after PD-1 blockade. Study details: Excluded were patients with checkpoint blockade, immunosuppressants, or radiotherapy or other anti-cancer therapy within 4 weeks. Each patient got pembrolizumab 200 mg every 3 weeks or cemiplimab 350 mg every 2 weeks. During anti-PD-1 treatment, some patients continued daily vismodegib 150 mg.

Genomic DNA template from tumor biopsies or peripheral blood, roughly 600 ng to 6,500 ng input. Clones were sequenced by immunoSEQ multiplex PCR, and TCRdb holds only the in-frame ones, with some missing. The profile shows 15,000 or so clones, almost 85% of them singletons. The clonotype comes from a human donor with basal cell carcinoma. Sequences were derived from PBMCs, sampled after anti-PD-1 treatment.

The CDR3 nucleotides are TGCGCCAGCAGAACAAGGACTGGAATTACGCAGTATTTT. It codes for CASRTRTGITQYF. The chain is built from TRBV10-2 and TRBJ2-3; possibly TRBD2 for D (5 bases). The germline gives CDR1 WSHSY, CDR2 SAAADI. The CDR3 has 13 amino acids. Trimming shortened V by 6 bases and J by 8 bases, and 15 bases separated the two germline ends.